This T cell receptor (beta chain) was identified during a study of T cells after posttransplantation cyclophosphamide. Points from the study as a whole: TRB overlap between skin or GI tissue T cells and blood was limited. Later blood repertoires were often dominated by clones from the donor CD8+ memory compartment. TRB clonality was highly associated with recipient CMV seropositivity and reactivation.

Busulfan-fludarabine conditioning, marrow transplant, and cyclophosphamide on days +3 and +4 were administered. As for this clone: The antigen remains unidentified.

J lost 9 bases, V lost 1 base, and 6 bases had no gene match. In germline, CDR1 is LGHNT, CDR2 FRNRAP. This CDR3 has 15 residues. Profiling relied on immunoSEQ multiplex PCR, and the TCRdb table lists in-frame clones only, not all of them. The data contain fewer than 15,000 clones, roughly 1.9% of them singletons. This sequence joins TRBV12-5 and TRBJ2-1, with TRBD2 matching 10 bases. This TCR derives from a male patient in his thirties who received an allogeneic stem cell transplant from a related donor, was CMV-positive, and had no GVHD. Some T cells may be the graft donor's. Sequencing was performed on PBMCs, taken after allogeneic stem cell transplant with posttransplant cyclophosphamide. In DNA, the CDR3 is TGTGCTAGTGGTTTGGGGTCTAGCGGGAGTCCTGAGCAGTTCTTC. Its protein product is CASGLGSSGSPEQFF.